These 10 T cell receptor beta chains were all obtained from the same sample, sequenced in a study of blood T cell repertoires in COVID-19. Using immunoSEQ multiplex PCR, the repertoire was profiled, and TCRdb retains in-frame clones only, with some absent. The profile shows more than 300,000 clones, roughly 89% of them singletons. Material for sequencing was peripheral blood. Receptors originate from a woman between 18 and 30 years old who had recovered from COVID-19.

V usage is TRBV11-3 and J usage is TRBJ2-1; TRBD2 might be the D (5 bases). Germline V lookup: CDR1 SGHNT, CDR2 YENEEA. This CDR3 region has 13 residues. V lost 1 base and J lost 8, with 9 bases in between. In nucleotides, the CDR3 is TGTGCCAGCAGCTTAGTGGCCGGGGATGAGCAGTTCTTC. Its protein product is CASSLVAGDEQFF.

V is TRBV24-1 and J is TRBJ1-1, with D hard to call. Germline CDR1 and CDR2: KGHDR and SFDVKD. CDR3 length: 13 amino acids. V shed 9 bases and J shed 5 bases, with 15 bases lying between them. The CDR3 protein is CATGEAGGTEAFF. CDR3 bases: TGTGCCACCGGGGAGGCAGGAGGGACTGAAGCTTTCTTT.

The V gene is TRBV6-5, the J gene TRBJ1-1; the D is unclear. From germline, CDR1 is MNHEY and CDR2 SVGAGI. This CDR3 is 16 amino acids long. V was shortened by 0 bases and J by 7 bases, with 18 bases between the two germline ends. The CDR3 region has the DNA TGTGCCAGCAGTTACTCGGAGAGTCCTTCCCCCTTTGAAGCTTTCTTT. Translating gives CASSYSESPSPFEAFF.

The genes are TRBV3-1 (or the pseudogene TRBV3-2) and TRBJ1-5, with a weak D call TRBD1 (6 bases). Trimming took off 0 bases at V and 6 bases at J, with 33 bases between the two ends. This CDR3 is built from 22 residues. Germline loops: CDR1 LGHDT, CDR2 YNNKEL (reference sequence). The CDR3 bases are TGTGCCAGCAGCCAAGAGTCTAGTAGCGGGACAAACAGACCGGCTAGGAGTCAGCCCCAGCATTTT. It is translated as CASSQESSSGTNRPARSQPQHF.

The chain employs TRBV27 and TRBJ1-1; perhaps TRBD1 as D (6 bases). This CDR3 contains 15 residues. Trimming removed 7 bases from V and 2 bases from J, with 17 bases in between. Germline CDR1 reads MNHEY; CDR2 reads SMNVEV (reference sequence). CDR3 loop: CASNTAGAGNTEAFF. The CDR3 nucleotides are TGTGCCAGCAATACGGCAGGGGCTGGTAACACTGAAGCTTTCTTT.

The chain joins TRBV2 to TRBJ1-6; 9 bases align to TRBD1. The CDR3 totals 15 residues. Losses at the gene ends were 7 bases for V and 9 bases for J; bases not matched to a gene: 10. Germline CDR1 is SNHLY and CDR2 is FYNNEI. The CDR3 nucleotides read TGTGCCAGCATTGGGGACAGGGCGGGAATTTCACCCCTCCACTTT. Translation: CASIGDRAGISPLHF.

This chain joins TRBV6-5 and TRBJ2-3, with TRBD2 matching 8 bases. The CDR3 sequence is 14 residues long. CDR1 MNHEY and CDR2 SVGAGI come from the germline V gene. V lost 5 bases and J lost 4; bases outside the gene matches: 5. The CDR3 protein is CASSHGGRPDTQYF. The CDR3 region has the DNA TGTGCCAGCAGTCACGGCGGGAGGCCAGATACGCAGTATTTT.

This sequence joins TRBV7-2 and TRBJ2-1; the D gene is possibly TRBD2 (6 bases). From germline, CDR1 is SGHTA and CDR2 FQGNSA. The CDR3 contains 18 residues. Trimming shortened V by 1 base and J by 7 bases, and 23 bases separated the two germline ends. The CDR3 DNA follows: TGTGCCAGCAGCTTAGTACCAGTCTCCGGGAGAGTAGGGAATGAGCAGTTCTTC. This translates into CASSLVPVSGRVGNEQFF.

The chain employs TRBV9 and TRBJ2-1; 14 bases agree with TRBD2. CDR1 is SGDLS, CDR2 YYNGEE, per germline. The CDR3 spans 16 residues. The V segment lost 4 bases and the J segment 5 bases; nucleotides outside the gene matches: 5. Here the CDR3 DNA reads TGTGCCAGCAGCCGCCGACTAGCGGGAGGGAACAATGAGCAGTTCTTC. Amino acid sequence: CASSRRLAGGNNEQFF.

In its sample, this clone was seen once. The gene calls are TRBV11-2 and TRBJ1-6; 8 nucleotides line up with TRBD1. In germline, CDR1 is SGHAT, CDR2 FQNNGV. The junction had 4 bases not matched to a gene; V was cut back by 3 bases and J by 6 bases. CDR3 length: 15 residues. CDR3 in amino acids: CASSFNRGGNSPLHF. In nucleotides, the CDR3 is TGTGCCAGCAGCTTCAACAGGGGGGGTAATTCACCCCTCCACTTT.